The 3 T cell receptor beta chains below were found in one sample sequenced in a study of metastatic and nonmetastatic thyroid tumors. Using MiXCR, TCRdb reanalyzed the PCR reads. The profile shows tens of thousands of clones, roughly 25% of them singletons. Not a single patient had been given any form of treatment at any point before undergoing thyroid surgery. Sequenced: blood. The receptors come from a female donor with papillary thyroid cancer or a benign thyroid nodule (not recorded which). Some clones in this sample may be carry-over from other donors' samples.

The table lists this clone with many counts. The chain uses TRBV7-9 and TRBJ2-3; 10 bases are a match to TRBD2. CDR3 length: 14 residues. Germline CDR1 reads SEHNR; CDR2 reads FQNEAQ (reference sequence). The V segment lost 5 bases and the J segment 5 bases; nucleotides outside the gene matches: 4. CDR3 nucleotides: TGTGCCAGCAGCCAGAGCGGGAGGGAAGATACGCAGTATTTT. Protein: CASSQSGREDTQYF.

This clone was counted only a few times. No conserved phenylalanine or tryptophan ends this CDR3, so it is likely a read error. The DNA is left out, because the CDR3 cannot be placed on it with certainty; the CDR3 is given as TCRdb lists it. The V gene is TRBV20-1, the J gene TRBJ2-7; TRBD2 is the table's D call, not checked against the DNA. The germline V gene has CDR1 DFQATT and CDR2 SNEGSKA (reference sequence). The CDR3 region is 13 residues in length, termini included. CDR3 in amino acids: CSARLAASYEQDL.

The chain is built from TRBV12-3 or TRBV12-4 and TRBJ2-3; D is unclear. CDR3 size: 15 residues. Trimming shortened V by 2 bases and J by 4 bases, and 13 bases separated the two germline ends. This chain's CDR3 is CASSLWPPHPDTQYF. The DNA of the CDR3 is TGTGCCAGCAGTTTATGGCCGCCCCATCCAGATACGCAGTATTTT.